This passage covers 25 T cell receptor beta chains from one sample sequenced in a study of T cells expressing NK-cell markers. TCRdb re-called the 5' RACE reads, yielding one record per CDR3 amino acid sequence without DNA. This table holds around 470,000 distinct CDR3 sequences. Source material: blood T cells: a sorted CD56 or NKG2C T cell subset, CD4+ or CD8+ T cells, or bulk PBMC T cells (not recorded which). The source is a woman aged 45-60 years in good health.

The CDR3 loop reads CAIAGTGLTDTQYF. This chain joins TRBV10-3 and TRBJ2-3; TCRdb returns TRBD1, unconfirmable since there is no DNA. The germline V gene encodes CDR1 ENHRY and CDR2 SYGVKD. The CDR3 loop spans 14 amino acids.

The chain combines TRBV12-3 or TRBV12-4 with TRBJ2-7. The CDR3 consists of 15 residues. The CDR3 spells CASSLFSGGTYEQYF.

This chain uses TRBV4-1 with TRBJ1-1. The CDR3 is 16 residues long. CDR1 and CDR2 from the germline V gene are MGHRA and YSYEKL. The CDR3 sequence is CASSQAQGARYTEAFF.

J is TRBJ2-7 and V is TRBV20-1; the D call from TCRdb, TRBD2, cannot be confirmed without DNA. The CDR3 sequence is 16 residues long. Per germline, CDR1 DFQATT and CDR2 SNEGSKA (reference sequence). CDR3 sequence reads: CSARGLAGALAYEQYF.

V is TRBV29-1 and J is TRBJ2-5. CDR3 length: 14 residues. Per germline, CDR1 SQVTM and CDR2 ANQGSEA. The CDR3: CSVGWTKVGETQYF.

The chain combines TRBV4-2 with TRBJ2-1; TCRdb outputs TRBD2, but without DNA this stays unchecked. This CDR3 contains 13 residues. Looked up from germline, CDR1 is LGHNA and CDR2 is YNFKEQ. CDR3 in amino acids: CASSHGRGNEQFF.

The CDR3 spells CSTPGLGGQETQYF. This sequence joins TRBV29-1 and TRBJ2-5; TCRdb gives TRBD2 as the D gene, but with no DNA this cannot be confirmed. Germline CDR1 is SQVTM and CDR2 is ANQGSEA. This CDR3 is built from 14 residues.

This CDR3 reads CASSLTGGGRPYEQYF. The chain couples TRBV11-2 to TRBJ2-7; the D gene TCRdb calls, TRBD1, cannot be checked with no DNA. The CDR3 covers 16 residues. Germline V gene data show CDR1 as SGHAT and CDR2 as FQNNGV.

The rearrangement joins TRBV12-3 or TRBV12-4 to TRBJ2-7. The CDR3 runs to 14 residues. CDR3 sequence: CASSLDGQLYEQYF.

The chain has TRBV12-3 or TRBV12-4 and TRBJ2-1; TCRdb gives TRBD1 as the D gene, but with no DNA this cannot be confirmed. The CDR3 consists of 15 residues. CDR3 amino acids: CASSLEGAVYNEQFF.

V and J are TRBV7-3 and TRBJ2-7; TCRdb returns TRBD2, unconfirmable since there is no DNA. The CDR3 loop spans 15 amino acids. Per the germline V gene, CDR1 is SGHTA and CDR2 is FQGTGA. CDR3 amino acids: CASSLEAGPEYEQYF.

V usage is TRBV11-2 and J usage is TRBJ2-3; the TCRdb D gene call, TRBD2, has no DNA to confirm it. There are 16 residues in the CDR3. The germline V gene encodes CDR1 SGHAT and CDR2 FQNNGV. CDR3 amino acids: CASSFRLAGEKDTQYF.

The chain combines TRBV3-1 with TRBJ1-4; there is no DNA to check the TCRdb D call of TRBD1. Germline V gene data show CDR1 as LGHDT and CDR2 as YNNKEL (reference sequence). The CDR3 loop spans 14 amino acids. CDR3 amino acids: CASSQDPGGEKLFF.

The chain recombines TRBV3-1 with TRBJ2-2; the D gene TCRdb calls, TRBD2, cannot be checked with no DNA. The CDR3 sequence is 16 residues long. Germline CDR1 LGHDT, CDR2 YNNKEL (reference sequence). The CDR3 is CASSHLRSPNTGELFF.

The chain is built from TRBV6-1 and TRBJ1-2; lacking DNA, the TRBD1 call made by TCRdb goes unchecked. The CDR3 runs to 14 residues. Germline V lookup: CDR1 MNHNS, CDR2 SASEGT. CDR3 protein: CASSATGAPYGYTF.

The rearrangement joins TRBV2 to TRBJ2-5; the TRBD1 assignment by TCRdb is unverifiable without DNA. The CDR3 covers 14 residues. The germline V gene encodes CDR1 SNHLY and CDR2 FYNNEI. The CDR3 loop reads CASCERERGETQYF.

CDR3 protein: CATFSRPGKNEKLFF. The J gene is TRBJ1-4, the V gene TRBV28. Germline V lookup: CDR1 MDHEN, CDR2 SYDVKM. There are 15 residues in the CDR3.

The chain combines TRBV7-8 with TRBJ1-1; there is no DNA to check the TCRdb D call of TRBD1. CDR1 SGHVS and CDR2 FQNEAQ come from the germline V gene. The CDR3 extends over 13 amino acids. CDR3 sequence: CASSQGRETEAFF.

This chain links TRBV7-9 with TRBJ1-4; TCRdb's D call of TRBD1 is untestable without DNA. The CDR3 spans 14 residues. Per the germline V gene, CDR1 is SEHNR and CDR2 is FQNEAQ (reference sequence). The CDR3 reads CASSSGTGGEKLFF.

The chain is built from TRBV5-1 and TRBJ1-1; the TCRdb call, TRBD1, lacks DNA for checking. CDR1 and CDR2 (germline): SGHRS, YFSETQ. This CDR3 has 16 residues. This chain's CDR3 is CASSKRTGGADSEAFF.

The chain links TRBV18 to TRBJ1-2. CDR3 length: 13 amino acids. Germline V CDR1 and CDR2: KGHSH, LQKENI. CDR3 sequence reads: CASSQKEGYGYTF.

The chain couples TRBV27 to TRBJ2-4; TCRdb returns TRBD1, unconfirmable since there is no DNA. Germline V gene lookup returns CDR1 MNHEY and CDR2 SMNVEV (reference sequence). The CDR3 has 23 amino acids. CDR3 sequence reads: CASSPIVSPPGQGSTVAKNIQYF.

The chain recombines TRBV11-2 with TRBJ2-1; TCRdb proposes TRBD2, but this gene call is untestable without DNA. The CDR3 has 15 amino acids. The germline V gene has CDR1 SGHAT and CDR2 FQNNGV. The CDR3 sequence: CASSPQAGGPNEQFF.

The chain recombines TRBV15 with TRBJ1-4. The CDR3 has 14 residues. CDR1 and CDR2 from the germline V gene are LNHNV and YYDKDF (reference sequence). CDR3 sequence reads: CATRSASGSEKLFF.

This sequence joins TRBV7-8 and TRBJ2-3. This CDR3 has 12 amino acids. Per germline, CDR1 SGHVS and CDR2 FQNEAQ. The CDR3: CASSFDPKTQYF.